Below, one T cell receptor (beta chain) is given with its context. Its specificity is unknown. These data are taken from a study of T cell responses to AZD1222 COVID-19 vaccine. At the level of the study: Analysis merged second doses at about 4 or about 12 weeks.

Points from the study as a whole: Two AZD1222 doses significantly raised spike-specific TCR breadth and depth over controls. Females made up more of the donors, who were largely white British, and clonal diversity may have come out too low. Repertoires in all cases were sampled only once the peak T cell response had passed.

The protocol was immunoSEQ multiplex PCR, while the TCRdb copy is restricted to in-frame clones and leaves out a portion. The sample holds 250,000 or so clones, 80% to 95% seen once. The V gene's germline CDR1 is SNHLY and CDR2 FYNNEI. This CDR3 has 13 residues. The V gene lost 7 bases and the J gene lost 2 bases, with 11 bases spanning the gap. Sequenced material: peripheral blood, taken on day 0 of AZD1222 vaccination. The clonotype originates from an adult in good health. This chain uses TRBV2 with TRBJ2-5, with D hard to call. DNA of the CDR3: TGTGCCAGCAAGTCGGCAAGACAAGAGACCCAGTACTTC. Amino acids: CASKSARQETQYF.